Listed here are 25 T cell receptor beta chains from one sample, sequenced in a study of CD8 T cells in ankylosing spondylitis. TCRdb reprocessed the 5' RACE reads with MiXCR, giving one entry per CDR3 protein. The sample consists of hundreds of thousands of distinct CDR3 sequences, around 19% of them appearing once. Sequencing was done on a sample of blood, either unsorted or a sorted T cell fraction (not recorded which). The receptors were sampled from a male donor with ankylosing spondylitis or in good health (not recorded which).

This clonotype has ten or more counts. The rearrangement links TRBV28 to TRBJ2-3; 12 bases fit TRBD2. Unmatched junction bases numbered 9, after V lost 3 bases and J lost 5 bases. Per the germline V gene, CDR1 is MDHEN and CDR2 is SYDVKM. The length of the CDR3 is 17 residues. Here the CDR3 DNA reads TGTGCCAGCAGTTTTGCCGCTAGCGGGGGGGCGAGAGATACGCAGTATTTT. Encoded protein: CASSFAASGGARDTQYF. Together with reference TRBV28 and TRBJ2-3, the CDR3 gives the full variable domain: DVKVTQSSRYLVKRTGEKVFLECVQDMDHENMFWYRQDPGLGLRLIYFSYDVKMKEKGDIPEGYSVSREKKERFSLILESASTNQTSMYLCASSFAASGGARDTQYFGPGTRLTVL.

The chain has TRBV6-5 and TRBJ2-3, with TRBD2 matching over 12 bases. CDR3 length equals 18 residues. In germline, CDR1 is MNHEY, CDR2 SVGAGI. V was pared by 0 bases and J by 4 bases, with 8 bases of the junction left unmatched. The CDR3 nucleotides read TGTGCCAGCAGTTACTCAGCGCTAGCGGGGGGGCCGGCAGATACGCAGTATTTT. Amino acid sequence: CASSYSALAGGPADTQYF.

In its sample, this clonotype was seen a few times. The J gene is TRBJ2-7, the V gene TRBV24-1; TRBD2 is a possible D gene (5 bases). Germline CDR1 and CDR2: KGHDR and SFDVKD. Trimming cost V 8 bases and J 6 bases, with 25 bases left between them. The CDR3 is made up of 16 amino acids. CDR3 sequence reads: CATNWVGPGYHGEQYV. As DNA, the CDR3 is TGTGCCACCAATTGGGTCGGCCCGGGGTATCACGGCGAGCAGTACGTC.

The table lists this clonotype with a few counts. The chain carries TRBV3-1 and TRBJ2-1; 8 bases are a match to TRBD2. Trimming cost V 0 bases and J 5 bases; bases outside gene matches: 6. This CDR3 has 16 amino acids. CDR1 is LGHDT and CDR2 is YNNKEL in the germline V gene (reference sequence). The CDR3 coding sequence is TGTGCCAGCAGCCAAGATATACCGGGGGGGCACAATGAGCAGTTCTTC. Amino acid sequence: CASSQDIPGGHNEQFF.

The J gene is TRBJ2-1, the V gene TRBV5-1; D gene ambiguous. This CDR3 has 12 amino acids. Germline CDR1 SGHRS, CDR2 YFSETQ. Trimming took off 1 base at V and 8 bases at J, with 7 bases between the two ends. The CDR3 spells CASSLTVDEQFF. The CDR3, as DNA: TGCGCCAGCAGCTTGACCGTCGATGAGCAGTTCTTC.

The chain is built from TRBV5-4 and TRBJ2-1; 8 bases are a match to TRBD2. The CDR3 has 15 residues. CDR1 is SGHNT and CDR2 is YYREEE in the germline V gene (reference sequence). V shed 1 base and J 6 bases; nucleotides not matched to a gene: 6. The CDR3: CASSLPAGVGNEQFF. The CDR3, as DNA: TGTGCCAGCAGCTTGCCAGCGGGGGTCGGCAATGAGCAGTTCTTC.

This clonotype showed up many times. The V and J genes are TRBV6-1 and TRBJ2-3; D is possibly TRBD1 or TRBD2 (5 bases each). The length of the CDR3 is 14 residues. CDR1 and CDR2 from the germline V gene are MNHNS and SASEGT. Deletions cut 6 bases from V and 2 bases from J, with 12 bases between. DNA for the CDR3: TGTGCCAGCAGGGGGACCCAGCACACAGATACGCAGTATTTT. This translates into CASRGTQHTDTQYF.

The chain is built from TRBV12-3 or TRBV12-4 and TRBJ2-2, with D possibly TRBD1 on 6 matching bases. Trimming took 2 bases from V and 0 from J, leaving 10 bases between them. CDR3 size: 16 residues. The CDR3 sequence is CASSLSGQPNTGELFF. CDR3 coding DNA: TGTGCCAGCAGTTTATCGGGACAACCGAACACCGGGGAGCTGTTTTTT.

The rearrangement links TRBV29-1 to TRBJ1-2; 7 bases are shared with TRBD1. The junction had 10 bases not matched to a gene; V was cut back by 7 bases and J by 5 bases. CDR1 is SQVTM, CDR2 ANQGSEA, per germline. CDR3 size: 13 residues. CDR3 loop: CSATEGTVYGYTF. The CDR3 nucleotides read TGCAGCGCCACTGAAGGGACAGTATATGGCTACACCTTC.

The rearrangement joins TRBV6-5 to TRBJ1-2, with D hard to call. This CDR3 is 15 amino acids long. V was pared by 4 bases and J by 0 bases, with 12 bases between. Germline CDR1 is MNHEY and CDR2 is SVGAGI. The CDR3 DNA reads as TGTGCCAGCAGTTCCTCTACAGTACCTAACTATGGCTACACCTTC. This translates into CASSSSTVPNYGYTF.

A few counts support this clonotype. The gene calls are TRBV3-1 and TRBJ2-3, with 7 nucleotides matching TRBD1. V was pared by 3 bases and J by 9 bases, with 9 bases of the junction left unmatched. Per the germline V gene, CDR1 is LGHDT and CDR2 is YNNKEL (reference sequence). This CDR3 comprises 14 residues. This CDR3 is CASSQGPQQGTQYF. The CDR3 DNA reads TGTGCCAGCAGCCAGGGACCGCAACAGGGGACGCAGTATTTT.

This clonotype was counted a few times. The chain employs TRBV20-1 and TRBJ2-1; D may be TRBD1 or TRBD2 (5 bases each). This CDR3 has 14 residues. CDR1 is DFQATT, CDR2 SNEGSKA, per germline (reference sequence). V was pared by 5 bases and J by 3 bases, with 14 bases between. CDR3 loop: CSARPGRDYNEQFF. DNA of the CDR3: TGCAGTGCTCGTCCGGGACGGGACTACAATGAGCAGTTCTTC.

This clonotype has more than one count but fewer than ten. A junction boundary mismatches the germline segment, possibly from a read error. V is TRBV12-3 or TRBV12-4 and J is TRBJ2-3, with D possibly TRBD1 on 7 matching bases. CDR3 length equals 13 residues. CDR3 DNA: TGTGCCAGCACCCTGGGCGGGACAGCTGAAAGAGATTTT. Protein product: CASTLGGTAERDF.

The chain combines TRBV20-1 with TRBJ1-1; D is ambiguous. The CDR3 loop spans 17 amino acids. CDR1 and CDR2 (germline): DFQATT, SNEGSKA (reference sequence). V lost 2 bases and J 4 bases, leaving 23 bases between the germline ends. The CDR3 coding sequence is TGCAGTGCTAGACGCGGACCCCGCGTCGGACGAAGCACTGAAGCTTTCTTT. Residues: CSARRGPRVGRSTEAFF.

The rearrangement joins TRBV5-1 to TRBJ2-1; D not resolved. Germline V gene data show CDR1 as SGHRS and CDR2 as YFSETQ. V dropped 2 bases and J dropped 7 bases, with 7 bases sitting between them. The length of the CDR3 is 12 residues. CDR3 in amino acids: CASSLSLNEQFF. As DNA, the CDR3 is TGCGCCAGCAGCTTAAGCCTTAATGAGCAGTTCTTC.

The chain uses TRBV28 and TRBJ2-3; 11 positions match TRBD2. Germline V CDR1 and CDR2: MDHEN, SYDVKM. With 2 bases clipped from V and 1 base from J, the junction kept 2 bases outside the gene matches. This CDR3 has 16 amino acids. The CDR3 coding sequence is TGTGCCAGCAGTTTAGTAGCGGGAGGGGGCACAGATACGCAGTATTTT. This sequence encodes CASSLVAGGGTDTQYF.

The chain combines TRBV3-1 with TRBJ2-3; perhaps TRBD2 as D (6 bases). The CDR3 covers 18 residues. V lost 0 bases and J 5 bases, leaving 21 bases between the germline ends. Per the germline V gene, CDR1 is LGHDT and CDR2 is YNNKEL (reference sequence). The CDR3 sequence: CASSQDSPATGAIDTQYF. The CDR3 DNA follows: TGTGCCAGCAGCCAAGATTCCCCCGCGACGGGAGCTATAGATACGCAGTATTTT.

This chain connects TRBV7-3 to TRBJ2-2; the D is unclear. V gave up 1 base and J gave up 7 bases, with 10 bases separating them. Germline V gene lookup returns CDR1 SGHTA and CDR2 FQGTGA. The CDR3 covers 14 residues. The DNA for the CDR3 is TGTGCCAGCAGCTTAAGGGCAGGCGGCGGGGAGCTGTTTTTT. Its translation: CASSLRAGGGELFF.

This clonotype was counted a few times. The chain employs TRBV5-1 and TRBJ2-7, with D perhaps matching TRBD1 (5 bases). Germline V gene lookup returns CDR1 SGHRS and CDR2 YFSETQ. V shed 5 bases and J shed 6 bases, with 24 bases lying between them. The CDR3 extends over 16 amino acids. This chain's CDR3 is CASSPTSRTKGGEQYV. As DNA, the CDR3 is TGCGCCAGCAGTCCAACCTCGCGGACAAAGGGTGGCGAGCAGTACGTC.

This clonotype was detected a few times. CDR3 in amino acids: CASRQRTSGSGELFF. The CDR3, as DNA: TGCGCCAGCAGACAGAGGACTAGCGGGAGTGGGGAGCTGTTTTTT. The J gene is TRBJ2-2, the V gene TRBV5-1, with 13 positions matching TRBD2. The germline gives CDR1 SGHRS, CDR2 YFSETQ. Trimming cost V 5 bases and J 8 bases; bases outside gene matches: 6. The CDR3 has 15 amino acids.

Here the CDR3 DNA reads TGTGCCATCAGGGAGGCTAGCGGGGGGATCACAGATACGCAGTATTTT. Encoded protein: CAIREASGGITDTQYF. The chain joins TRBV10-3 to TRBJ2-3, with 11 bases matching TRBD2. The trim removed 6 bases at V and 2 bases at J, leaving 7 bases unmatched. This CDR3 is built from 16 residues. The germline gives CDR1 ENHRY, CDR2 SYGVKD.

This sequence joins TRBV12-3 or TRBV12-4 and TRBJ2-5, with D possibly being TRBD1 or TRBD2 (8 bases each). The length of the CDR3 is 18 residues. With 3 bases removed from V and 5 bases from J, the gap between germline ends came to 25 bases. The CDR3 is CASSFRGPLADPRETQYF. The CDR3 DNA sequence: TGTGCCAGCAGTTTCAGGGGGCCACTAGCGGATCCCCGGGAGACCCAGTACTTC.

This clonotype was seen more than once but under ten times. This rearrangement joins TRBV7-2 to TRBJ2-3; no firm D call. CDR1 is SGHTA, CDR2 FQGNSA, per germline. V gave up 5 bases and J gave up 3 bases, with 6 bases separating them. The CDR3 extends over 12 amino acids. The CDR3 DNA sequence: TGTGCCAGCAGCCCAGTGACAGATACGCAGTATTTT. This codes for CASSPVTDTQYF.

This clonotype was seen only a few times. Here the CDR3 reads CASSEQRDGVLDTQYF. DNA for the CDR3: TGTGCCAGCAGTGAACAGCGGGATGGTGTTTTAGATACGCAGTATTTT. V is TRBV25-1 and J is TRBJ2-3; 7 bases are a match to TRBD2. The V gene end was trimmed by 2 bases and the J gene end by 5 bases; junction bases not matched to a gene: 10. Germline assignment: CDR1 MGHDK and CDR2 SYGVNS. The CDR3 consists of 16 residues.

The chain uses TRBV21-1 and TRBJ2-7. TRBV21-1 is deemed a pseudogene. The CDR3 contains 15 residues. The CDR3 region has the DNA TGTGCCAGCAGCAAAGTTGTAGGGGCAGCCTACGAGCAGTACGTC. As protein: CASSKVVGAAYEQYV.